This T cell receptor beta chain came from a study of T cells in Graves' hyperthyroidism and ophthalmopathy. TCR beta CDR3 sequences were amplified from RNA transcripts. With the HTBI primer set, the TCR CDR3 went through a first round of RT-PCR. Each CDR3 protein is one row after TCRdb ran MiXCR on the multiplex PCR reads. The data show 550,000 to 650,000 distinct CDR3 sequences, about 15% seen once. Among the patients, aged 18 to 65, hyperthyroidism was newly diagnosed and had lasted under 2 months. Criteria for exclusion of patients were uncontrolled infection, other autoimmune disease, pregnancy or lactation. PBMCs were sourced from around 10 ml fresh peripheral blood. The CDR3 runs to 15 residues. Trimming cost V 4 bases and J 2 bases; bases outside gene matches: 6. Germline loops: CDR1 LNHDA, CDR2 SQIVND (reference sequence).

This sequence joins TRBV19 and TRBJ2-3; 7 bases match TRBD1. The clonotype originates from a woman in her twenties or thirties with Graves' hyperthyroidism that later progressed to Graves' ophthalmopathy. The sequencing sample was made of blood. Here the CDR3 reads CASSNLGTVTDTQYF. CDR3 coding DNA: TGTGCCAGTAGTAACCTCGGGACAGTCACAGATACGCAGTATTTT. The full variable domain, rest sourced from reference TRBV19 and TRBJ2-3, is DGGITQSPKYLFRKEGQNVTLSCEQNLNHDAMYWYRQDPGQGLRLIYYSQIVNDFQKGDIAEGYSVSREKKESFPLTVTSAQKNPTAFYLCASSNLGTVTDTQYFGPGTRLTVL.